Sequencing of this T cell receptor beta chain was carried out in a study of shared clonotypes between healthy human individuals. This CDR3 comprises 14 residues. Germline V gene lookup returns CDR1 MDHEN and CDR2 SYDVKM. V shed 5 bases and J shed 0 bases, with 10 bases lying between them. Healthy and HIV-negative, the adult donors had no recent acute infections or vaccinations. The authors divided CD4+ cells into CD45RA+ naive and CD45RA-negative memory subsets. Study conclusions and caveats: When compared with the clonotypes that were shared by all four sorted-subset donors, the non-shared clonotypes turned out to have lower generation probabilities.

Some clones are missing from TCRdb's copy, which holds only in-frame ones; the method was immunoSEQ multiplex PCR. The data contain 2 million to 2.5 million clones, around 92% of them singletons. This clone was detected only once. Its antigen is undetermined. The TCR sequence derives from a man between 18 and 29 years old in good health. Some clones in this sample may be carry-over from other donors' samples. The chain recombines TRBV28 with TRBJ2-5; no definite D call. Sequencing used naive CD4+ T cells from PBMCs. Subset denoted: CD45RA+ positively selected. The CDR3, as DNA: TGTGCCAGCAGTCGCACAAACTACCAAGAGACCCAGTACTTC. Protein product: CASSRTNYQETQYF.